The T cell receptor beta chain described here comes from a study of radiotherapy plus CTLA-4 blockade in lung cancer. The V end lost 3 bases, the J end lost 2 bases, and 14 bases lay between the germline ends. This CDR3 contains 15 residues. CDR1 SGDLS and CDR2 YYNGEE come from the germline V gene. Those with chemo-refractory metastatic non-small-cell lung cancer were treated with focal radiation combined with CTLA-4 blockade using ipilimumab. Sequencing used immunoSEQ multiplex PCR; TCRdb keeps in-frame clones, though not all of them. The sample lists about 15,000 clones; approximately 87% were seen once.

The TCR sequence derives from a human donor with non-small cell lung cancer that progressed on radiotherapy plus ipilimumab. Some clones in this sample may be carry-over from other donors' samples. The chain is built from TRBV9 and TRBJ2-5, with D possibly TRBD2 on 7 matching bases. The sequencing here drew on peripheral blood, taken from a patient treated with radiotherapy plus ipilimumab. The CDR3 is CASSGGGGLQETQYF. CDR3 coding DNA: TGTGCCAGCAGCGGTGGCGGGGGCCTTCAAGAGACCCAGTACTTC.